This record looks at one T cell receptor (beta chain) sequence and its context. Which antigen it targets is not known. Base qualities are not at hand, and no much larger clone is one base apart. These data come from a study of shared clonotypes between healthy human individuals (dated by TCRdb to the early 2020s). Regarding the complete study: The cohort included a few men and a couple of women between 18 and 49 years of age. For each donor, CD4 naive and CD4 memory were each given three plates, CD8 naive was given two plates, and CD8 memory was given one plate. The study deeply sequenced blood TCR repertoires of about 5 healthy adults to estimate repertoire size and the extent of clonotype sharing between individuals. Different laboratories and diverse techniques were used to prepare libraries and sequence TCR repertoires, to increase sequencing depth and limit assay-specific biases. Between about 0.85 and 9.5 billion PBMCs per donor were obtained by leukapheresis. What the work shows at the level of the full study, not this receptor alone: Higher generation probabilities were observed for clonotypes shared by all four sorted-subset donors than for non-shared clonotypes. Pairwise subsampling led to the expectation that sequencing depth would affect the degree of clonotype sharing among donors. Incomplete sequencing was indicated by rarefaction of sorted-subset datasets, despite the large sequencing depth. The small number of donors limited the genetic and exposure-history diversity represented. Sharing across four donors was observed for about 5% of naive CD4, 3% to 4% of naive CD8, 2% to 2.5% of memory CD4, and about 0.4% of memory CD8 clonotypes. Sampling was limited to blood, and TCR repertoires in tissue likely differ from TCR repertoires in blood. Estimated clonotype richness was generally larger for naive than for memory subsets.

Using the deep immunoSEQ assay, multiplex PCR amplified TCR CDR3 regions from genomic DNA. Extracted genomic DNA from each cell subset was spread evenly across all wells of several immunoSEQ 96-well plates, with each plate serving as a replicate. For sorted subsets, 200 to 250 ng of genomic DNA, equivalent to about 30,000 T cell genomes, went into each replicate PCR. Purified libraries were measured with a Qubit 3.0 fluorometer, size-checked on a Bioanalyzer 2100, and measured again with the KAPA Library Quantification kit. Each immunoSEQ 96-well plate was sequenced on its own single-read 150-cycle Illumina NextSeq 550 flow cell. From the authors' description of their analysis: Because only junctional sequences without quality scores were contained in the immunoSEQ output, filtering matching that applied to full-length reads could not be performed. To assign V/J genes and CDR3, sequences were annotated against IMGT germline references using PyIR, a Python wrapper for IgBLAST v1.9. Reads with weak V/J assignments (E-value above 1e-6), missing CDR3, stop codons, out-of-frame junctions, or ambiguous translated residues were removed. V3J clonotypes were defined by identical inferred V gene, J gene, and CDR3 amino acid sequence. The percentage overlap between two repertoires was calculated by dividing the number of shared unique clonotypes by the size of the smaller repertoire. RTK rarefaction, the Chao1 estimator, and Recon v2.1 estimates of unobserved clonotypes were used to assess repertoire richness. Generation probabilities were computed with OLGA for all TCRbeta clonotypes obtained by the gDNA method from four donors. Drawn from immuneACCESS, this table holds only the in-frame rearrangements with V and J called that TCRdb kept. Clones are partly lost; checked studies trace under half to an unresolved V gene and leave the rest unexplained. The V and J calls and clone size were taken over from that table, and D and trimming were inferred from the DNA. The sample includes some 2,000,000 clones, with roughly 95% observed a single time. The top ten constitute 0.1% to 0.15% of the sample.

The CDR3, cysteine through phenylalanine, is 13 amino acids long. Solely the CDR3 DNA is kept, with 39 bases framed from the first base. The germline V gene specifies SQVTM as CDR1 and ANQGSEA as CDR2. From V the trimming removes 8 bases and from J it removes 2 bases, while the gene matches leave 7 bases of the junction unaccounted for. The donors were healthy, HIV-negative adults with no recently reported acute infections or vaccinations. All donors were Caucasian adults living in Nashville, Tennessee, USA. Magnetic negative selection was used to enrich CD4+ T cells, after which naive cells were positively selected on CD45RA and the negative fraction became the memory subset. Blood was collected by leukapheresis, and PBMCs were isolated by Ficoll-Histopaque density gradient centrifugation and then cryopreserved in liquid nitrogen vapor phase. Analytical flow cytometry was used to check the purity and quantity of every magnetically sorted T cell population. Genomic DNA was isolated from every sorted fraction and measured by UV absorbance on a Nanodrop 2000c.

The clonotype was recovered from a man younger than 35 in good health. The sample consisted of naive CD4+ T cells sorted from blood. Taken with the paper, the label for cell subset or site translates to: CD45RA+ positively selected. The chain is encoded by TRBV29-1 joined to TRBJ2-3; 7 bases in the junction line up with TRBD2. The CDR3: CSIDGGITDTQYF. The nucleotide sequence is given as TGCAGCATCGACGGGGGGATCACAGATACGCAGTATTTT.